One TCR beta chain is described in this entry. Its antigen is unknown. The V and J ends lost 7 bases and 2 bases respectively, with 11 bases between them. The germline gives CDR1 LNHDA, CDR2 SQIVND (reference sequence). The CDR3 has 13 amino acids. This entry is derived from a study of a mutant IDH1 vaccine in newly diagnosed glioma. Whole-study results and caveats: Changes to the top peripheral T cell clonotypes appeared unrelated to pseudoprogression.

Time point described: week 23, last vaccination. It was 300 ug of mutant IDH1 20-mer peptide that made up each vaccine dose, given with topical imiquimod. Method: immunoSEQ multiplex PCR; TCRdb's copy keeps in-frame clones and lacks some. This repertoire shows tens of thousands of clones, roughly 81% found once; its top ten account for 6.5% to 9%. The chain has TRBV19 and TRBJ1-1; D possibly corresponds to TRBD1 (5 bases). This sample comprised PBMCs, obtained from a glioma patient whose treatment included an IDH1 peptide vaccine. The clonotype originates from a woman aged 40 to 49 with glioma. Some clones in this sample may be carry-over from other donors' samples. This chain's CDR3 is CASNGGGNTEAFF. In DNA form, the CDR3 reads TGTGCCAGTAATGGCGGGGGAAACACTGAAGCTTTCTTT.